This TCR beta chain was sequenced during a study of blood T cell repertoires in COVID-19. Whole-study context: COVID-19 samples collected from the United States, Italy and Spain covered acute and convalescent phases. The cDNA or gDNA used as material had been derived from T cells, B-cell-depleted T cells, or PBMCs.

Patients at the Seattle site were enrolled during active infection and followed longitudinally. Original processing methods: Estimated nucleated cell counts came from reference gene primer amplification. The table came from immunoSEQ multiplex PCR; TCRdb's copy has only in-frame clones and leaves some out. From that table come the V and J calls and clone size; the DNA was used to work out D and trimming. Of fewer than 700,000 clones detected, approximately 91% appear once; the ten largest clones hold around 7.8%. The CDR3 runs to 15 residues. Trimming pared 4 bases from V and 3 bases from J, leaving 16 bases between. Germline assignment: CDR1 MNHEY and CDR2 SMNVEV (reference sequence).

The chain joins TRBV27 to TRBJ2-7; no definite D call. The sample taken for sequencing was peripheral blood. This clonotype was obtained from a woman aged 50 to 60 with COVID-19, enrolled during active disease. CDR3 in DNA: TGTGCCAGCAGTTCCACAGAGTCCTTCTACTACGAGCAGTACTTC. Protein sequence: CASSSTESFYYEQYF.